This TCR beta chain was sequenced in a study of PD-1 blockade in classical Hodgkin lymphoma. V dropped 5 bases and J dropped 5 bases, with 9 bases sitting between them. This CDR3 contains 12 residues. In germline, CDR1 is MDHEN, CDR2 SYDVKM. Method: immunoSEQ multiplex PCR; TCRdb's copy keeps in-frame clones and lacks some. Among 96,000 or so clones, more than 85% were seen once, and the ten largest hold less than 2%. Time point: cycle 4 day 1 (C4D1), after about 6 weeks of nivolumab. All the patients suffered relapse after autologous stem cell transplantation, and brentuximab vedotin exposure differed.

The TCR was taken from a human donor with classical Hodgkin lymphoma. V usage is TRBV28 and J usage is TRBJ1-2, with D unclear. The material was peripheral blood mononuclear cells (PBMCs), obtained before the fourth cycle of nivolumab. The CDR3 coding sequence is TGTGCCAGCAGTAGTATCCCATATGGCTACACCTTC. Its protein product is CASSSIPYGYTF.